These 18 T cell receptor beta chains share one sample of origin, sequenced in a study of identical twins. TCRdb redid the calling of the 5' RACE reads with MiXCR, one entry per CDR3 protein. Seen here are some 900,000 distinct CDR3 sequences, 9% to 15% observed once, and the top ten hold 1.5% to 2%. These data also formed part of another study, on yellow fever vaccine responses in identical twins.

Sequencing was done on a sample of PBMCs. These TCRs come from a woman in her late teens or twenties in good health.

This clonotype has more than one count but fewer than ten. The V call is TRBV15, the J call TRBJ2-7; TRBD2 might be the D (5 bases). V lost 0 bases and J lost 2, with 17 bases in between. CDR1 and CDR2 (germline): LNHNV, YYDKDF (reference sequence). The CDR3 has 17 residues. CDR3 in DNA: TGTGCCACCAGCAGAGAGCTCACGGGATCGGGTGCCTACGAGCAGTACTTC. Protein product: CATSRELTGSGAYEQYF.

The V gene is TRBV2, the J gene TRBJ2-5; the D gene is possibly TRBD2 (5 bases). V gave up 10 bases and J gave up 4 bases, with 19 bases separating them. The CDR3 loop spans 14 amino acids. The germline gives CDR1 SNHLY, CDR2 FYNNEI. The CDR3 nucleotides read TGTGCCATCCCCAAGGCGCGGGTAGGAGAGACCCAGTACTTC. Its protein product is CAIPKARVGETQYF.

The rearrangement uses TRBV7-9 and TRBJ1-2, with unresolved D. V was trimmed by 0 bases and J by 2 bases, leaving 7 bases between them. The length of the CDR3 is 14 residues. Per the germline V gene, CDR1 is SEHNR and CDR2 is FQNEAQ (reference sequence). CDR3 DNA: TGTGCCAGCAGCTTAGCAGGAGACAACTATGGCTACACCTTC. It translates to CASSLAGDNYGYTF.

In DNA form, the CDR3 reads TGCGCCAGCAGCCATCGGTCGGACTGGAACACCGGGGAGCTGTTTTTT. Amino acid sequence: CASSHRSDWNTGELFF. The chain couples TRBV4-1 to TRBJ2-2; D may be TRBD2 (5 bases). V lost 3 bases and J lost 1, with 12 bases in between. From germline, CDR1 is MGHRA and CDR2 YSYEKL. The CDR3 is 16 residues long.

V usage is TRBV29-1 and J usage is TRBJ2-2; D is perhaps TRBD1 (6 bases). With 7 bases removed from V and 1 base from J, the gap between germline ends came to 10 bases. Germline V lookup: CDR1 SQVTM, CDR2 ANQGSEA. This CDR3 has 13 amino acids. The CDR3 here is CSANRENTGELFF. In nucleotides, the CDR3 is TGCAGCGCTAACAGGGAGAACACCGGGGAGCTGTTTTTT.

Only a few counts were recorded for this clonotype. The chain carries TRBV7-3 and TRBJ2-1; 11 nucleotides line up with TRBD2. Germline V lookup: CDR1 SGHTA, CDR2 FQGTGA. V dropped 0 bases and J dropped 7; count of bases not matched to a gene: 8. The CDR3 runs 17 residues. The CDR3 DNA sequence: TGTGCCAGCAGCTTAACGCCAACTAGCGGGAGAGGGAATGAGCAGTTCTTC. Amino acid sequence: CASSLTPTSGRGNEQFF. Looking up the rest from reference TRBV7-3 and TRBJ2-1 gives the full variable domain: GAGVSQTPSNKVTEKGKYVELRCDPISGHTALYWYRQSLGQGPEFLIYFQGTGAADDSGLPNDRFFAVRPEGSVSTLKIQRTERGDSAVYLCASSLTPTSGRGNEQFFGPGTRLTVL.

This clonotype was observed a handful of times. V gene TRBV29-1 combines with J gene TRBJ2-2; no firm D call. V lost 2 bases and J lost 6, with 7 bases in between. The CDR3 is 12 residues long. Germline V gene lookup returns CDR1 SQVTM and CDR2 ANQGSEA. Here the CDR3 reads CSVEWGSGELFF. For the CDR3, the DNA is TGCAGCGTTGAATGGGGTTCCGGGGAGCTGTTTTTT.

This clonotype was detected many times. This chain uses TRBV5-1 with TRBJ1-1; TRBD1 is a possible D gene (6 bases). This CDR3 has 14 amino acids. Germline V CDR1 and CDR2: SGHRS, YFSETQ. V lost 1 base and J 6 bases, leaving 13 bases between the germline ends. The CDR3 region has the DNA TGCGCCAGCAGCTTGCCAGGGGTAGTCGCTGAAGCTTTCTTT. It yields the protein CASSLPGVVAEAFF.

This clonotype was recorded a few times. The chain couples TRBV20-1 to TRBJ2-1; D might be TRBD1 (6 bases). CDR1 and CDR2 (germline): DFQATT, SNEGSKA (reference sequence). The CDR3 sequence is 11 residues long. The V end was cut by 7 bases, the J end by 15 bases, with 19 bases between. The CDR3 nucleotides are TGCAGTGTGACGCAGGGGACCATCTTGTTCTTC. This translates into CSVTQGTILFF.

The table lists this clonotype with many counts. The chain couples TRBV6-1 to TRBJ1-5, with unresolved D. The CDR3 contains 14 residues. In germline, CDR1 is MNHNS, CDR2 SASEGT. V was shortened by 5 bases and J by 5 bases, with 13 bases between the two germline ends. CDR3 bases: TGTGCCAGCAGTCCCCGGAGATTCGATCAGCCCCAGCATTTT. This translates into CASSPRRFDQPQHF.

This clonotype was observed a few times. This chain connects TRBV5-1 to TRBJ2-3; D call uncertain. V was cut by 0 bases and J by 2 bases, with 7 bases left in between. Looked up from germline, CDR1 is SGHRS and CDR2 is YFSETQ. CDR3 length: 14 residues. The CDR3 region is CASSLVPPTDTQYF. The CDR3 nucleotides are TGCGCCAGCAGCTTGGTGCCCCCCACAGATACGCAGTATTTT.

This clonotype appeared a few times. The CDR3 DNA reads as TGTGCCAGCAGTGAACTCAGGGACGAGCAGTACGTC. This codes for CASSELRDEQYV. J is TRBJ2-7 and V is TRBV2; D possibly corresponds to TRBD1 (5 bases). Between the trimmed V and J ends, which lost 2 bases and 5 bases, there was a span of 7 bases. CDR3 size: 12 residues. From germline, CDR1 is SNHLY and CDR2 FYNNEI.

The V and J genes are TRBV5-1 and TRBJ1-1; 9 bases align to TRBD1. The germline CDR1 and CDR2 sequences are SGHRS and YFSETQ. V dropped 1 base and J dropped 6; count of bases not matched to a gene: 4. The CDR3 is made up of 14 amino acids. Written as DNA, the CDR3 is TGCGCCAGCAGCTTGCGGGACAGGGAAGCTGAAGCTTTCTTT. Translated: CASSLRDREAEAFF.

This clonotype showed up just a few times. The gene calls are TRBV10-1 and TRBJ2-7, with a weak D call TRBD2 (5 bases). V gave up 8 bases and J gave up 8 bases, with 28 bases separating them. The germline V gene has CDR1 WNHNN and CDR2 SYGVQD (reference sequence). The CDR3 length is 16 residues. The CDR3 nucleotides read TGCGCCAGCCTCTTTAATCGTTCTGGGAGAGGGTTAAAGCAGTACTTC. Its translation: CASLFNRSGRGLKQYF.

Many counts were recorded for this clonotype. The genes are TRBV28 and TRBJ2-7, with TRBD1 matching over 7 bases. V dropped 3 bases and J dropped 3; count of bases not matched to a gene: 11. Germline V CDR1 and CDR2: MDHEN, SYDVKM. The CDR3 has 16 residues. CDR3 sequence (DNA): TGTGCCAGCAGTTTTTACCACAGGGGATCGGTCTACGAGCAGTACTTC. It specifies CASSFYHRGSVYEQYF.

The rearrangement joins TRBV12-3 or TRBV12-4 to TRBJ2-7; D not certain. This CDR3 has 14 residues. The V and J ends lost 3 bases and 6 bases respectively, with 15 bases between them. The DNA of the CDR3 is TGTGCCAGCAGTTTGGGTCAGAGGAACGGCGAGCAGTACTTC. The encoded protein is CASSLGQRNGEQYF.

The rearrangement uses TRBV24-1 and TRBJ2-1; 10 bases line up with TRBD2. Looked up from germline, CDR1 is KGHDR and CDR2 is SFDVKD. The length of the CDR3 is 15 residues. Trimming at V came to 3 bases and at J to 6 bases, leaving 4 bases not matched to a gene. The CDR3: CATSDGVAGGNEQFF. The CDR3 DNA sequence: TGTGCCACCAGTGATGGAGTAGCGGGGGGCAATGAGCAGTTCTTC.

This chain joins TRBV7-8 and TRBJ2-1, with 15 positions matching TRBD2. There are 17 residues in the CDR3. Germline CDR1 is SGHVS and CDR2 is FQNEAQ. The ends lost 5 bases at V and 5 bases at J; junction bases unmatched: 7. The CDR3, as DNA: TGTGCCAGCAGCGTAGTGGGACTAGCGGGGGGTAACAATGAGCAGTTCTTC. It specifies CASSVVGLAGGNNEQFF.